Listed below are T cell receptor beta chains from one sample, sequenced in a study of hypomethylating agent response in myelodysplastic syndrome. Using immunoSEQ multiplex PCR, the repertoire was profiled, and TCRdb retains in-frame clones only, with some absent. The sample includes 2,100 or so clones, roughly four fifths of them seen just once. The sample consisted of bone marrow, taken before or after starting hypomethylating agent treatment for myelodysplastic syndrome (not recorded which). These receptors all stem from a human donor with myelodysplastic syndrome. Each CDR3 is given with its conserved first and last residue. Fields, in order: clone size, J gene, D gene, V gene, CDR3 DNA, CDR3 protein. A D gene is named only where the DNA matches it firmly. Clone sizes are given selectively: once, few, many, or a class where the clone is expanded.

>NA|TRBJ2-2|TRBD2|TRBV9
TGTGCCAGCAGCGTAGGGATGGGAGGGGTTCGGGAGCTGTTTTTT
CASSVGMGGVRELFF
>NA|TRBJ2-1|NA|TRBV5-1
TGCGCCAGCAGCTTGGTAGGCGAAAGCTCCTACAATGAGCAGTTCTTC
CASSLVGESSYNEQFF
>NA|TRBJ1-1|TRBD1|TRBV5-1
TGCGCCAGCAGCTTTGGACAGGGTGAAGCTTTCTTT
CASSFGQGEAFF
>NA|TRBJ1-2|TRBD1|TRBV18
TGTGCCAGCTCACCGCAGGGGGCGGTCTATGGCTACACCTTC
CASSPQGAVYGYTF
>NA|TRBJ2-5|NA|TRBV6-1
TGTGCCAGCAGGGGCCTCTTGGTTGGGACCCAGTACTTC
CASRGLLVGTQYF
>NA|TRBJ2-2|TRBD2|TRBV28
TGTGCCAGCAGCCGCGCTAGCGGGGGGGCGGTCGGGGAGCTGTTTTTT
CASSRASGGAVGELFF
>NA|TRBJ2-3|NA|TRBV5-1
TGCGCCAGCAGCTTGGTTCCGGGAGAAGATACGCAGTATTTT
CASSLVPGEDTQYF
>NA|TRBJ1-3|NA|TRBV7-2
TGTGCCAGCAGCCCCGGAGGCTCTGGAAACACCATATATTTT
CASSPGGSGNTIYF
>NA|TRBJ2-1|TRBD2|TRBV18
TGTGCCAGCTCACCAAAGCGTCTAGCGGGAGGGGTTTCCTACAATGAGCAGTTCTTC
CASSPKRLAGGVSYNEQFF
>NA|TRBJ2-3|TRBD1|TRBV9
TGTGCCAGCAGCGTAGAGGGACAGGGGGCAGATACGCAGTATTTT
CASSVEGQGADTQYF
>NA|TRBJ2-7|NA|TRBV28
TGTGCCAGCAGCGTGATGGGCGAGCAGTACTTC
CASSVMGEQYF
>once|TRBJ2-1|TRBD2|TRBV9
TGTGCCAGCAGCGGGGGAGGGACTCTCGCCAATGAGCAGTTCTTC
CASSGGGTLANEQFF
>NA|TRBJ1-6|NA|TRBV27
TGTGCCAGCAGTTTAACCCCCCCCGGGACTTCACCCCTCCACTTT
CASSLTPPGTSPLHF
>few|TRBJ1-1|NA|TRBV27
TGTGCCAGCAGTGTGGACAGAGGGACTGAAGCTTTCTTT
CASSVDRGTEAFF
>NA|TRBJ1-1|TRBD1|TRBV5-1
TGCGCCAGCAGCTACAGGGGGACTGAAGCTTTCTTT
CASSYRGTEAFF
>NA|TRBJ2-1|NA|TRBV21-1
TGTGCCAGCAGCAAGGTATTCGGGGGCCGCTCCTACAATGAGCAGTTCTTC
CASSKVFGGRSYNEQFF
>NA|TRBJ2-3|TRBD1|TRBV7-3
TGTGCCAGCAGTCAGGGGGCAGATACGCAGTATTTT
CASSQGADTQYF
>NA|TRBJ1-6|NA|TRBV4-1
TGCGCCAGCAGCCTTGGGGGTTTGGATAATTCACCCCTCCACTTT
CASSLGGLDNSPLHF
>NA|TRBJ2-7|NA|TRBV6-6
TGTGCCAGCAGTACTACGGGGATTTCAAGCGAGCAGTACTTC
CASSTTGISSEQYF
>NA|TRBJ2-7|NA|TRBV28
TGTGCCAGCAGTTGGCAGGGGGGCGAGCAGTACTTC
CASSWQGGEQYF
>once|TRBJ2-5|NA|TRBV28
TGTGCCAGCAGTTTAGAAAAGATACGGGGGACCCAGTACTTC
CASSLEKIRGTQYF
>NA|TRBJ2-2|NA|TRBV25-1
NA
CASSDKAGDPGSCFF
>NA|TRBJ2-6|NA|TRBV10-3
TGTGCCATCACCCCCGCAGGGGCCAACGTCCTGACTTTC
CAITPAGANVLTF
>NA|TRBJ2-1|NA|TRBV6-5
TGTGCCAGCGGGCGAGAGCAGTTCTTC
CASGREQFF
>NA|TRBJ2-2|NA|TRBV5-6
TGTGCCAGCAGTTTTGCTGGCACCGGGGAGCTGTTTTTT
CASSFAGTGELFF
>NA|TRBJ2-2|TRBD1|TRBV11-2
TGTGCCAGCAGCTCGGGACAGGGAGTGACCGGGGAGCTGTTTTTT
CASSSGQGVTGELFF
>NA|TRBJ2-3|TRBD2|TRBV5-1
TGCGCCAGCAGCGCGCGGGGGGGCCAGACAGATACGCAGTATTTT
CASSARGGQTDTQYF
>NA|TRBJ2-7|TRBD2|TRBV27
TGTGCCAGCAAATATAGCGGGAGTGGTTACGAGCAGTACTTC
CASKYSGSGYEQYF
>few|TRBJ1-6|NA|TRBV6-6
TGTGCCAGCGGCCGGGAAGGGGATAATTCACCCCTCCACTTT
CASGREGDNSPLHF
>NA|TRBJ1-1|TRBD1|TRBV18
TGTGCCAGCTCACCTTCCGGGACAGGGGTTGAAGCTTTCTTT
CASSPSGTGVEAFF
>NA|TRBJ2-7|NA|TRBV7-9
TGTGCCAGCAGCTTCCTTAAGGCAGGCCATTCCTACGAGCAGTACTTC
CASSFLKAGHSYEQYF
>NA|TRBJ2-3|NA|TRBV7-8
TGTGCCAGCAGCTTGACTAGTCAGGCCACAGATACGCAGTATTTT
CASSLTSQATDTQYF
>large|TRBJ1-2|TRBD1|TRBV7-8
TGTGCCAGCAGCTTAGCGGCGACAGGGAGAGGCTACACCTTC
CASSLAATGRGYTF
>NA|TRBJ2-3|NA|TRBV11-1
TGTGCCAGCAGCTTAGAAGGTCTCGGCCCCACAGATACGCAGTATTTT
CASSLEGLGPTDTQYF
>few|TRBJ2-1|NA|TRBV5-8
TGTGCCAGCAGCTTGAGGGGTAGGGACAATGAGCAGTTCTTC
CASSLRGRDNEQFF
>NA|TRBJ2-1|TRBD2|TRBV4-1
TGCGCCAGCAGCCAAGATCGGACTAGTAATGAGTTCTTC
CASSQDRTSNEFF
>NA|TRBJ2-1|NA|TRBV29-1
TGCAGCACCCGAGGGCAGGTCGATGAGCAGTTCTTC
CSTRGQVDEQFF
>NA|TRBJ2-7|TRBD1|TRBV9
TGTGCCAGCAGCGTAGAAGGACAGGGCTACGAGCAGTACTTC
CASSVEGQGYEQYF
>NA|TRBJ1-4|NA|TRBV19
TGTAGGCCCAACACTCGGGAAAAACTGTTTTTT
CRPNTREKLFF
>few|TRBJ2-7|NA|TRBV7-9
TGTGCCAGCAGCTGGGGTGCGGGGATCCCCGAGCAGTACTTC
CASSWGAGIPEQYF
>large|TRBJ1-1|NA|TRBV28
TGTGCCAGCAGTTTGGAACAGGCTGTGAACACTGAAGCTTTCTTT
CASSLEQAVNTEAFF
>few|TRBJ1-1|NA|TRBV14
TGTGCCAGCAGCCAAGTCGCAGGACTTTTCTGGTCGGGAGCCTTTGAAGCTTTCTTT
CASSQVAGLFWSGAFEAFF
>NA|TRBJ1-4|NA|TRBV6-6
TGTGCCAGCAGATCCCCCTCGGCGGGAAAACTGTTTTTT
CASRSPSAGKLFF
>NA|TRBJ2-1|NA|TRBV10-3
TGTGCCATCAGTGAGCCTACCGGCAATGAGCAGTTCTTC
CAISEPTGNEQFF
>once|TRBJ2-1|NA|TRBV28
TGTGCCAGCAGTCCCGTCACATCGGATCTGTTCTTC
CASSPVTSDLFF
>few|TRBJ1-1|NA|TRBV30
TGTGCCTGGAGTCCCACAGATAGGACTGAAGCTTTCTTT
CAWSPTDRTEAFF
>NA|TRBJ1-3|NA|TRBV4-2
TGTGCCAGCAGCCAGCGCGAGGGATCTGGAAACACCATATATTTT
CASSQREGSGNTIYF
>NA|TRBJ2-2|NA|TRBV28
TGTGCCAGCAATGATCCCGACTCAACCTTTAGGGATACCGGGGAGCTGTTTTTT
CASNDPDSTFRDTGELFF
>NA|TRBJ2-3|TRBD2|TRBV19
TGTGCCAGTAGTATCCCAGCGGGGGGGACCACAGATACGCAGTATTTT
CASSIPAGGTTDTQYF
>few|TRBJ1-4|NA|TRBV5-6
TGTGCCAGCAGCTTGGTGGGAGACGTTGCAACTAATGAAAAACTGTTTTTT
CASSLVGDVATNEKLFF
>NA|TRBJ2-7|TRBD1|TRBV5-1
TGCGCCAGCAGCTTGCGGGGCCCGGGACAGCTCTACGAGCAGTACTTC
CASSLRGPGQLYEQYF
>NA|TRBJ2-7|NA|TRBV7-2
TGTGCCAGCAGCGCTGGACAGGCGGGGACATACGAGCAGTACTTC
CASSAGQAGTYEQYF
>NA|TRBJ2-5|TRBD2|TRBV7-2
TGTGCCAGCAGCTTAAGTCCTAGCGGCCAAGAGACCCAGTACTTC
CASSLSPSGQETQYF
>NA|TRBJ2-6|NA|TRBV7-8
TGTGCCAGCATCCCTGGGTTGGGGGCCGACTCTGGGGCCAACGTCCTGACTTTC
CASIPGLGADSGANVLTF
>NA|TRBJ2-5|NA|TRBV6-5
TGTGCCAGCAGTTACTCGAGAGAGACCCAGTACTTC
CASSYSRETQYF
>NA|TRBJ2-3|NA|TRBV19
TGTGCCAGTAGCCTTGGGACACACACAGATACGCAGTATTTT
CASSLGTHTDTQYF
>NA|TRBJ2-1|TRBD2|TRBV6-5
TGTGCCAGCAGTTACTCGGCCGGGACTATAAACCGAGAGCAGTTCTTC
CASSYSAGTINREQFF
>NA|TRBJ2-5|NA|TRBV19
TGTGCCAGTAGTATGAGAGGAGAGACCCAGTACTTC
CASSMRGETQYF